The 26 T cell receptor beta chains listed next were all sequenced from one sample in a study of T-cell reconstitution after alpha-beta-depleted transplantation in children. As it was prepared, the TCRbeta library received unique molecular identifiers. TCRdb recomputed calls from the PCR reads with MiXCR, one row per CDR3 protein. The data contain around 530,000 distinct CDR3 sequences, about 30% of them singletons. The specimen comprised PBMCs from the stem cell graft donor, sampled from the stem cell graft. All receptors derive from a human donor who donated a stem cell graft to a child with aplastic anemia.

This chain uses TRBV3-1 with TRBJ2-5; D unresolved. Per the germline V gene, CDR1 is LGHDT and CDR2 is YNNKEL (reference sequence). This CDR3 has 13 amino acids. The ends were cut back, 4 bases at V and 4 bases at J, with 10 bases in the middle. CDR3 region: CASSPHDGETQYF. The CDR3 DNA follows: TGTGCCAGCAGCCCCCACGACGGAGAGACCCAGTACTTC.

This clonotype was counted only a few times. The V gene is TRBV18, the J gene TRBJ2-2; D gene ambiguous. In germline, CDR1 is KGHSH, CDR2 LQKENI. The CDR3 runs to 18 residues. Trimming stripped 6 bases from V and 4 bases from J, with 24 bases between. CDR3 nucleotide sequence: TGTGCCAGCTCGTCAACTGACGGGCCCGAGATAGTCACCGGGGAGCTGTTTTTT. As protein: CASSSTDGPEIVTGELFF.

The chain recombines TRBV7-2 with TRBJ2-1; TRBD1 matches at 8 bases. Trimming took 4 bases from V and 1 from J; bases not matched to a gene: 9. Germline lookup yields CDR1 SGHTA and CDR2 FQGNSA. The CDR3 consists of 17 residues. This CDR3 reads CASSSVNQGASYNEQFF. In DNA form, the CDR3 reads TGTGCCAGCAGCTCTGTTAACCAGGGGGCTTCCTACAATGAGCAGTTCTTC. Drawing the rest from reference TRBV7-2 and TRBJ2-1, the complete variable domain is GAGVSQSPSNKVTEKGKDVELRCDPISGHTALYWYRQSLGQGLEFLIYFQGNSAPDKSGLPSDRFSAERTGGSVSTLTIQRTQQEDSAVYLCASSSVNQGASYNEQFFGPGTRLTVL.

The chain has TRBV20-1 and TRBJ1-5, with 9 bases lining up with TRBD1. Germline V gives CDR1 DFQATT, CDR2 SNEGSKA (reference sequence). V shed 2 bases, J shed 4 bases, and the junction held 9 bases outside the gene matches. The length of the CDR3 is 16 residues. CDR3 sequence reads: CSARSYRGPGNQPQHF. In DNA form, the CDR3 reads TGCAGTGCTAGATCATACAGGGGGCCGGGGAATCAGCCCCAGCATTTT.

This chain connects TRBV20-1 to TRBJ2-1, with 9 bases matching TRBD2. CDR3 length: 16 amino acids. Per germline, CDR1 DFQATT and CDR2 SNEGSKA (reference sequence). Losses at the gene ends were 0 bases for V and 0 bases for J; bases not matched to a gene: 3. DNA of the CDR3: TGCAGTGCTAGAGAGTTTAGCGGGAGCTCCTACAATGAGCAGTTCTTC. It codes for CSAREFSGSSYNEQFF.

The chain carries TRBV12-3 or TRBV12-4 and TRBJ1-4; TRBD1 matches 7 bases. Trimming removed 8 bases from V and 7 bases from J; junction bases left unmatched: 10. The length of the CDR3 is 14 residues. The DNA for the CDR3 is TGTGCCAGCCGAAGACAGGGTGGCGGTGAAAAACTGTTTTTT. Its protein is CASRRQGGGEKLFF.

The chain is built from TRBV12-2 and TRBJ1-2; the D call TRBD1 from the table was never checked on the DNA. TRBV12-2 is recorded as a pseudogene. CDR3 size: 14 residues. The CDR3 DNA follows: TGTGCAAGTCGCCAACAGGGTGCCCCCTATGGCTACACCTTC. Translated: CASRQQGAPYGYTF.

V and J are TRBV3-1 and TRBJ1-1, with D hard to call. Trimming removed 4 bases from V and 0 bases from J, with 12 bases in between. The CDR3 totals 15 residues. Germline loops: CDR1 LGHDT, CDR2 YNNKEL (reference sequence). CDR3 in DNA: TGTGCCAGCAGCCTCTCTGACGTTATGAACACTGAAGCTTTCTTT. It yields the protein CASSLSDVMNTEAFF.

CDR3 sequence (DNA): TGTGCCACCAGCACAGAGACAGGGAACTATGGCTACACCTTC. Translating it yields CATSTETGNYGYTF. The chain couples TRBV15 to TRBJ1-2, with TRBD1 matching over 7 bases. In germline, CDR1 is LNHNV, CDR2 YYDKDF (reference sequence). The junction had 4 bases not matched to a gene; V was cut back by 4 bases and J by 2 bases. CDR3 length: 14 amino acids.

The chain recombines TRBV19 with TRBJ2-5; possible D gene TRBD1, 5 bases. The germline V gene has CDR1 LNHDA and CDR2 SQIVND (reference sequence). The V end lost 8 bases, the J end lost 7 bases, and 14 bases lay between the germline ends. The CDR3 is made up of 12 amino acids. The CDR3 reads CASGQGAMTQYF. The CDR3 DNA sequence: TGTGCCAGTGGCCAGGGCGCGATGACCCAGTACTTC.

This clonotype was seen a few times. CDR3: CASSQGSGNTIYF. CDR3 nucleotide sequence: TGTGCCAGCTCACAGGGCTCTGGAAACACCATATATTTT. The genes are TRBV18 and TRBJ1-3; unclear D gene. V was shortened by 4 bases and J by 0 bases, with 4 bases between the two germline ends. The CDR3 runs to 13 residues. Germline CDR1 KGHSH, CDR2 LQKENI. The entire variable domain, with the rest obtained from reference TRBV18 and TRBJ1-3, is as follows: NAGVMQNPRHLVRRRGQEARLRCSPMKGHSHVYWYRQLPEEGLKFMVYLQKENIIDESGMPKERFSAEFPKEGPSILRIQQVVRGDSAAYFCASSQGSGNTIYFGEGSWLTVV.

The rearrangement joins TRBV6-2 or TRBV6-3 to TRBJ1-1, with 7 bases identical to TRBD1. This CDR3 contains 16 residues. J gave up 3 bases and V 0 bases, and 7 bases lay outside the gene matches. Germline-derived CDR1 and CDR2 are MNHEY and SVGEGT. The CDR3 sequence: CASSYSVTGDDTEAFF. Here the CDR3 DNA reads TGTGCCAGCAGTTACTCTGTCACAGGGGACGACACTGAAGCTTTCTTT.

The CDR3 is CASSLGHYYEQYF. The DNA for the CDR3 is TGCGCCAGCAGCTTGGGGCACTACTACGAGCAGTACTTC. The chain has TRBV5-1 and TRBJ2-7, with unresolved D. CDR1 and CDR2 (germline): SGHRS, YFSETQ. The V gene lost 0 bases and the J gene lost 3 bases, with 7 bases spanning the gap. The CDR3 is 13 residues long.

The chain uses TRBV27 and TRBJ2-1, with 9 nucleotides matching TRBD2. Germline V gene sequence: CDR1 MNHEY, CDR2 SMNVEV (reference sequence). The J segment lost 2 bases and the V segment lost 6 bases, leaving 8 bases of the junction unmatched. This CDR3 is 16 amino acids long. CDR3 residues: CASSPVRGRAYNEQFF. DNA of the CDR3: TGTGCCAGCAGCCCGGTGCGCGGGAGGGCCTACAATGAGCAGTTCTTC.

The V call is TRBV30, the J call TRBJ2-7; possible D gene TRBD1, 6 bases. Germline-derived CDR1 and CDR2 are GTSNPN and SVGIG (reference sequence). Between the trimmed V and J ends, which lost 6 bases and 3 bases, there was a span of 21 bases. The length of the CDR3 is 15 residues. The CDR3 DNA reads as TGTGCCTGTTCCCGAACCCAGACAGGAAGCTACGAGCAGTACTTC. Translation gives CACSRTQTGSYEQYF.

In its sample, this clonotype was seen once. The V gene is TRBV14, the J gene TRBJ2-7; 9 positions agree with TRBD2. This CDR3 has 16 residues. With 0 bases clipped from V and 2 bases from J, the junction kept 5 bases outside the gene matches. Germline CDR1 and CDR2: SGHDN and FVKESK. In nucleotides, the CDR3 is TGTGCCAGCAGCCAAGATTGGGCTAGCGGGACCTACGAGCAGTACTTC. Its translation: CASSQDWASGTYEQYF.

This clonotype was seen more than once but under ten times. Written as DNA, the CDR3 is TGCAGTGCTAGAGATCGGGGGGACTCGGGAAGCTACACCTTC. This sequence encodes CSARDRGDSGSYTF. This chain links TRBV20-1 with TRBJ1-2, with D perhaps TRBD1 (5 bases). This CDR3 has 14 residues. V was pared by 0 bases and J by 9 bases, with 17 bases between. CDR1 is DFQATT, CDR2 SNEGSKA, per germline (reference sequence).

CDR3 amino acids: CASSLLLGSFDLAKNIQYF. The CDR3 DNA reads TGTGCCAGCAGCTTGCTTTTAGGGTCCTTCGATCTAGCCAAAAACATTCAGTACTTC. The rearrangement uses TRBV5-4 and TRBJ2-4, with no clear D. Trimming took off 1 base at V and 0 bases at J, with 20 bases between the two ends. The germline CDR1 and CDR2 sequences are SGHNT and YYREEE (reference sequence). The CDR3 length is 19 residues.

V is TRBV7-3 and J is TRBJ2-3, with D tentatively TRBD1 or TRBD2 (5 bases each). The V gene lost 1 base and the J gene lost 0 bases, with 11 bases spanning the gap. Germline CDR1 and CDR2: SGHTA and FQGTGA. CDR3 size: 16 residues. The CDR3 DNA reads as TGTGCCAGCAGCTTAAAGGGGACGGTTAGCACAGATACGCAGTATTTT. Its protein product is CASSLKGTVSTDTQYF.

This chain connects TRBV6-2 or TRBV6-3 to TRBJ2-5; TRBD2 agrees at 9 bases. Germline values: CDR1 MNHEY, CDR2 SVGEGT. The CDR3 length is 18 residues. Trimming removed 4 bases from V and 1 base from J; junction bases left unmatched: 13. The CDR3 here is CASSSSGRWVTVQETQYF. The CDR3 coding sequence is TGTGCCAGCAGTTCCAGCGGGAGGTGGGTTACGGTCCAAGAGACCCAGTACTTC.

This clonotype showed up just a few times. The V gene is TRBV20-1, the J gene TRBJ2-3, with 16 positions matching TRBD2. Germline CDR1 is DFQATT and CDR2 is SNEGSKA (reference sequence). This CDR3 is 17 amino acids long. The junction had 9 bases not matched to a gene; V was cut back by 6 bases and J by 3 bases. The CDR3 coding sequence is TGCAGTGCGCCGTCGGGACTAGCGGGAGGGGGTACAGATACGCAGTATTTT. Its protein is CSAPSGLAGGGTDTQYF.

V usage is TRBV20-1 and J usage is TRBJ1-3; 8 nucleotides align to TRBD1. V lost 2 bases to trimming and J lost 4 bases; unmatched junction nucleotides: 10. This CDR3 has 16 amino acids. Germline values: CDR1 DFQATT, CDR2 SNEGSKA (reference sequence). CDR3 amino acids: CSARPFGQGIGNTIYF. The DNA for the CDR3 is TGCAGTGCTAGACCTTTCGGACAGGGAATCGGAAACACCATATATTTT.

The chain joins TRBV5-1 to TRBJ1-1; D is undetermined. Germline lookup yields CDR1 SGHRS and CDR2 YFSETQ. CDR3 length: 15 amino acids. Trimming cost V 1 base and J 1 base, with 11 bases left between them. CDR3 residues: CASSLFGAENTEAFF. The CDR3 DNA is TGCGCCAGCAGCTTGTTCGGAGCAGAGAACACTGAAGCTTTCTTT.

This clonotype was seen only a few times. The rearrangement links TRBV5-1 to TRBJ2-7; tentatively, D is TRBD1 (5 bases). V shed 4 bases and J shed 9 bases, with 11 bases lying between them. Germline V gene lookup returns CDR1 SGHRS and CDR2 YFSETQ. This CDR3 region has 11 residues. CDR3 loop: CASSAGQVQYF. The CDR3 nucleotides are TGCGCCAGCAGCGCAGGACAAGTGCAGTACTTC.

The chain uses TRBV20-1 and TRBJ2-1; possible D gene TRBD1, 6 bases. CDR1 DFQATT and CDR2 SNEGSKA come from the germline V gene (reference sequence). Trimming took 1 base from V and 9 from J, leaving 10 bases between them. This CDR3 region has 12 residues. As DNA, the CDR3 is TGCAGTGCTAGAGGGAGCAGGGGTGAGCAGTTCTTC. It specifies CSARGSRGEQFF.

J is TRBJ2-7 and V is TRBV5-6; D not resolved. Trimming stripped 1 base from V and 2 bases from J, with 10 bases between. Germline V gives CDR1 SGHDT, CDR2 YYEEEE. The CDR3 is 14 amino acids. CDR3: CASSLSGRTYEQYF. The CDR3 DNA sequence: TGTGCCAGCAGCTTGTCCGGGCGGACCTACGAGCAGTACTTC.